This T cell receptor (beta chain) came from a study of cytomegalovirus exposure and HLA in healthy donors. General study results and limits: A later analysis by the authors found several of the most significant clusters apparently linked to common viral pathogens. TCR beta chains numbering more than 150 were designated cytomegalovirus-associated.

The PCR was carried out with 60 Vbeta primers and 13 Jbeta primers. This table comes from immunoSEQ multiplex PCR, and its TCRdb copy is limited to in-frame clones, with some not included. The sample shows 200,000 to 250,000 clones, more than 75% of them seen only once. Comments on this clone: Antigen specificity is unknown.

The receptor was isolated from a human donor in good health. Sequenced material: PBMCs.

The CDR3 region is CASSPPTGSRSIEQYF. Here the CDR3 DNA reads TGTGCCAGCAGTCCGCCGACAGGGTCGCGGTCTATCGAGCAGTACTTC. This chain uses TRBV28 with TRBJ2-7; 7 positions match TRBD1. J lost 6 bases, V lost 5 bases, and 16 bases had no gene match. The length of the CDR3 is 16 residues. Germline V gene lookup returns CDR1 MDHEN and CDR2 SYDVKM.